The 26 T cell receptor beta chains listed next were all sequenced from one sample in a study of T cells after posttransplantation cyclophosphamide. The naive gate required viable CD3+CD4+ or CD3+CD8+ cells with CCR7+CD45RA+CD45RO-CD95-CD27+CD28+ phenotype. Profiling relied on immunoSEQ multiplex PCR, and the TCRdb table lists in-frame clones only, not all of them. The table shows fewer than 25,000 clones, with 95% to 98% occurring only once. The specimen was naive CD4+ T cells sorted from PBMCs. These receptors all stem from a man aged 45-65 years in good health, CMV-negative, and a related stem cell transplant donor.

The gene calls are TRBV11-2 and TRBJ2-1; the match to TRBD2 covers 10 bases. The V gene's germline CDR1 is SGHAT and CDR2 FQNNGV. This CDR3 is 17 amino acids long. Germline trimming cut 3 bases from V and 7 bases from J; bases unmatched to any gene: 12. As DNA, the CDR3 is TGTGCCAGCAGCTTCTTCGCTAGCGGGAGAATCGAGAATGAGCAGTTCTTC. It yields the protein CASSFFASGRIENEQFF.

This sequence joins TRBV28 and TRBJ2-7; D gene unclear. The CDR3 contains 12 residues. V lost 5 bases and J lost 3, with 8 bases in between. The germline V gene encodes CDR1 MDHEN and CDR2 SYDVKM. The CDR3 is CASSAVVYEQYF. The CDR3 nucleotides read TGTGCCAGCAGTGCCGTAGTCTACGAGCAGTACTTC.

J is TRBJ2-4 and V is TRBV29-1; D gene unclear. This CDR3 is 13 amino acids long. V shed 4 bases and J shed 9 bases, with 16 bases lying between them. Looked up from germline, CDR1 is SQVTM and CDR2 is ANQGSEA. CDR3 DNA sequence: TGCAGCGTTGTCGTTTATACCGGTGGCATTCAGTACTTC. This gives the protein CSVVVYTGGIQYF.

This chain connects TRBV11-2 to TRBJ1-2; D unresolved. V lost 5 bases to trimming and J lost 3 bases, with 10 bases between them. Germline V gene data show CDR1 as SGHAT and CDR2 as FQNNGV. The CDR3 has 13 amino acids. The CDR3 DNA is TGTGCCAGCAGCGCCTCAGGATACTATGGCTACACCTTC. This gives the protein CASSASGYYGYTF.

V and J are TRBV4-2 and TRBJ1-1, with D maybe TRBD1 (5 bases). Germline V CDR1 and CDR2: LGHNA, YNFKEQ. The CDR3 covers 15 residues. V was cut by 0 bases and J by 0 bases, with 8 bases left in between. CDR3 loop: CASSQDGGLNTEAFF. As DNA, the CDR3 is TGTGCCAGCAGCCAAGACGGGGGTCTGAACACTGAAGCTTTCTTT.

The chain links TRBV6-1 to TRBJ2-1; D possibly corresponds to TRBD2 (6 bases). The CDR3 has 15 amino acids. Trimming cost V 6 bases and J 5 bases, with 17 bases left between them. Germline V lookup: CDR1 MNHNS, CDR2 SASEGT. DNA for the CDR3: TGTGCCAGCAGGGGGGGACCCCGACCGGACAATGAGCAGTTCTTC. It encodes CASRGGPRPDNEQFF.

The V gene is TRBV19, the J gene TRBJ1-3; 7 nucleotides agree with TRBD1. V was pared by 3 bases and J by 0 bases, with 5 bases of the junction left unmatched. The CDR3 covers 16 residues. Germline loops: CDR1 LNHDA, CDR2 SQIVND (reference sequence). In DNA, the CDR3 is TGTGCCAGTAGTATGACCGGGACAGTCTCTGGAAACACCATATATTTT. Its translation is CASSMTGTVSGNTIYF.

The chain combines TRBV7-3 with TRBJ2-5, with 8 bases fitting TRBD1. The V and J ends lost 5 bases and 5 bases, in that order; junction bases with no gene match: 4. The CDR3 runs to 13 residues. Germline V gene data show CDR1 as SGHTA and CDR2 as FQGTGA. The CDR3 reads CASSLRGPETQYF. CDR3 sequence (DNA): TGTGCCAGCAGCCTCAGGGGGCCGGAGACCCAGTACTTC.

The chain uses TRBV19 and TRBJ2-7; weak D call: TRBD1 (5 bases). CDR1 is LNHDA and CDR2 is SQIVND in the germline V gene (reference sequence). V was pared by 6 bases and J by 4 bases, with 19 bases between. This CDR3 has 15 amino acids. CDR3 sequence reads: CASRPTGRSKYEQYF. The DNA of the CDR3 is TGTGCCAGTAGGCCAACAGGACGTTCTAAGTACGAGCAGTACTTC. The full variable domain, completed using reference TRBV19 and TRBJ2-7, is DGGITQSPKYLFRKEGQNVTLSCEQNLNHDAMYWYRQDPGQGLRLIYYSQIVNDFQKGDIAEGYSVSREKKESFPLTVTSAQKNPTAFYLCASRPTGRSKYEQYFGPGTRLTVT.

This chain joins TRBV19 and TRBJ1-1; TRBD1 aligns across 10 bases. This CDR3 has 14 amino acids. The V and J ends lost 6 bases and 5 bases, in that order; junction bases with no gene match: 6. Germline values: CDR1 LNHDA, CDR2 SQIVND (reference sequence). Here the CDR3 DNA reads TGTGCCAGTAGGGTTGACAGGGGGCGTACTGAAGCTTTCTTT. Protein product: CASRVDRGRTEAFF.

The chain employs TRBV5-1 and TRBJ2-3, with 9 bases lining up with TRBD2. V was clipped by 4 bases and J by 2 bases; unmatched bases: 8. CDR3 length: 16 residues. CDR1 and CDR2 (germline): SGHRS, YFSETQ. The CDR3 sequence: CASSVLAGAPTDTQYF. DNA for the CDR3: TGCGCCAGCAGCGTATTAGCGGGGGCCCCCACAGATACGCAGTATTTT.

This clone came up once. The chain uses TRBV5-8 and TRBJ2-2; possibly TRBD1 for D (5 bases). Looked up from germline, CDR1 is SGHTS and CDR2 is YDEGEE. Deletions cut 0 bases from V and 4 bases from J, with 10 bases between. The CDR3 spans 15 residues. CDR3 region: CASSLGQRLTGELFF. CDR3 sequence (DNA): TGTGCCAGCAGCTTGGGACAGCGACTCACCGGGGAGCTGTTTTTT.

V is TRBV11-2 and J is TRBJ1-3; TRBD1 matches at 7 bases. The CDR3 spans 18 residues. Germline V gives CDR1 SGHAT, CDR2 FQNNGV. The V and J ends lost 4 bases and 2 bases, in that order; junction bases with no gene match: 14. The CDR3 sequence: CASSSNRGDSMTGNTIYF. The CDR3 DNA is TGTGCCAGCAGCTCAAACCGTGGGGACAGTATGACTGGAAACACCATATATTTT.

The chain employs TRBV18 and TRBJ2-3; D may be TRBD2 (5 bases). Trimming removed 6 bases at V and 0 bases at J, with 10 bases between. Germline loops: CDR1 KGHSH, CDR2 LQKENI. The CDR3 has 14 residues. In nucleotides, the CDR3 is TGTGCCAGCTCCCCCAGCGGTAGCACAGATACGCAGTATTTT. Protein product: CASSPSGSTDTQYF.

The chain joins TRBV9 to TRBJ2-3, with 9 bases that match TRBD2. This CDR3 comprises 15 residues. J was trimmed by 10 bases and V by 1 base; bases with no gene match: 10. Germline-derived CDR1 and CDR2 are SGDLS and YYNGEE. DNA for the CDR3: TGTGCCAGCAGCGTACTCGGCGGGGGGGCCTGGTCGCAGTATTTT. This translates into CASSVLGGGAWSQYF. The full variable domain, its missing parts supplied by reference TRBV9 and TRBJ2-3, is DSGVTQTPKHLITATGQRVTLRCSPRSGDLSVYWYQQSLDQGLQFLIQYYNGEERAKGNILERFSAQQFPDLHSELNLSSLELGDSALYFCASSVLGGGAWSQYFGPGTRLTVL.

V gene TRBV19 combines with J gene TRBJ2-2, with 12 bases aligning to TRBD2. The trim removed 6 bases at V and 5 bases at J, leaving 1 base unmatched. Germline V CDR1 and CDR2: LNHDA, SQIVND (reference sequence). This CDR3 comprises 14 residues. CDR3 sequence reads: CASRLAGGTGELFF. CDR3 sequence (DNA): TGTGCCAGTAGGCTAGCGGGAGGGACCGGGGAGCTGTTTTTT.

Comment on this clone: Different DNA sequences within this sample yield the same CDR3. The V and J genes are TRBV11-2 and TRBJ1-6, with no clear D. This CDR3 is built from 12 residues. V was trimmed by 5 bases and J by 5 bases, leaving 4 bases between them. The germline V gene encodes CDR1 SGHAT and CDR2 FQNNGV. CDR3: CASSVNNSPLHF. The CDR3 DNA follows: TGTGCCAGCAGCGTAAATAATTCACCCCTCCACTTT.

In DNA, the CDR3 is TGTGCCAGCTCACCAGGACATACTTCCTACGAGCAGTACTTC. Protein: CASSPGHTSYEQYF. The chain combines TRBV18 with TRBJ2-7; a possible D gene is TRBD1 (5 bases). The CDR3 covers 14 residues. Deletions cut 2 bases from V and 1 base from J, with 9 bases between. Per germline, CDR1 KGHSH and CDR2 LQKENI.

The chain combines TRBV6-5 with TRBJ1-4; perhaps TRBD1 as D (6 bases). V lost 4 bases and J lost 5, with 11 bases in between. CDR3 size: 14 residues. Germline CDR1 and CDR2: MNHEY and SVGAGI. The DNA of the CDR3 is TGTGCCAGCAGTTTACAGGGATTCAATGAAAAACTGTTTTTT. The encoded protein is CASSLQGFNEKLFF.

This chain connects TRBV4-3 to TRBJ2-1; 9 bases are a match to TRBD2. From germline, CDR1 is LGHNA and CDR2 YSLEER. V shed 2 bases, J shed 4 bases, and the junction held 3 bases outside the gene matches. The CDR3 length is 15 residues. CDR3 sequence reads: CASSQRGGAYNEQFF. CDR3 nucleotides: TGCGCCAGCAGCCAACGCGGGGGGGCTTACAATGAGCAGTTCTTC.

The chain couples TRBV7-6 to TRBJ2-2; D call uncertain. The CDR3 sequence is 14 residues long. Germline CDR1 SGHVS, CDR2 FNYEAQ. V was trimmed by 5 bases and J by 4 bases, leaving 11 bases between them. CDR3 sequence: CASSRKESTGELFF. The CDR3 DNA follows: TGTGCCAGCAGCCGTAAGGAGAGCACCGGGGAGCTGTTTTTT.

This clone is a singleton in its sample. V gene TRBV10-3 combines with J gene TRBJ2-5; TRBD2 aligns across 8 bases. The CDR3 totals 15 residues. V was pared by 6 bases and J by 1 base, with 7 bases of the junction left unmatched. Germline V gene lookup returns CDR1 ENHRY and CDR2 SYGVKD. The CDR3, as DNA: TGTGCCATCAGAGGTAGCGGGGAAGGCCAAGAGACCCAGTACTTC. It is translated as CAIRGSGEGQETQYF.

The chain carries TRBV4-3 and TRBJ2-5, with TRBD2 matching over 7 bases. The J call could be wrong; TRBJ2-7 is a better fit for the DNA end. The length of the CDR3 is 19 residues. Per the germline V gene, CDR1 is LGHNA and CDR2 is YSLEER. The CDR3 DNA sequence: TGCGCCAGCAGCCAAGCGGGGGTTGGGGGGGGGTATAACTCCTACGAGCAGTACTTC. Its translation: CASSQAGVGGGYNSYEQYF.

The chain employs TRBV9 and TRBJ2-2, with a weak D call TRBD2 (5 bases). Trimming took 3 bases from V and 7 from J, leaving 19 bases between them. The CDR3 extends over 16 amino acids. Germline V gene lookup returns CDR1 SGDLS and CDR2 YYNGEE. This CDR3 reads CASSGLQRYRGGELFF. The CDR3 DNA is TGTGCCAGCAGCGGTTTGCAGCGGTATCGAGGCGGGGAGCTGTTTTTT.

This chain's CDR3 is CASSLGPGSGNTEAFF. CDR3 bases: TGTGCCAGCAGCTTAGGACCAGGGTCGGGGAACACTGAAGCTTTCTTT. The rearrangement uses TRBV7-6 and TRBJ1-1, with D possibly TRBD1 on 5 matching bases. The germline V and J ends were trimmed by 1 base and 1 base, with 13 bases remaining between them. Germline values: CDR1 SGHVS, CDR2 FNYEAQ. The CDR3 spans 16 residues.

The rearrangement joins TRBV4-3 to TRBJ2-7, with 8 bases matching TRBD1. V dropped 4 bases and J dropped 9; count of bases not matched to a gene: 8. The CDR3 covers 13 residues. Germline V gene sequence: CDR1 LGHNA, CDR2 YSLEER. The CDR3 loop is CASSPTRGTGQYF. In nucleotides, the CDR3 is TGCGCCAGCAGCCCAACCCGGGGGACAGGGCAGTACTTC.